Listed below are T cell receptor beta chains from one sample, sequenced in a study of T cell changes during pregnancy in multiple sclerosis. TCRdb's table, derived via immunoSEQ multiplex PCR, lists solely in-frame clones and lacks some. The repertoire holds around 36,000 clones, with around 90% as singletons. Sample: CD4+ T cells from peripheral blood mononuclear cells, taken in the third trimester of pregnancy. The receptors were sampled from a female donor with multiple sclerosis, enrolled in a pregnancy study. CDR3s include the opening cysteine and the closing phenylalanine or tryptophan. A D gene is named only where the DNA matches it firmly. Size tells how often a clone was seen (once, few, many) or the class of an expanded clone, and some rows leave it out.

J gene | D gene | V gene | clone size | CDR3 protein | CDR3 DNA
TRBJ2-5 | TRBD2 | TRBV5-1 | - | CASSSGLAGGPLQETQYF | TGCGCCAGCAGCTCAGGACTAGCGGGAGGGCCCCTACAAGAGACCCAGTACTTC
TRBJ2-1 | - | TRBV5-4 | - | CASSLGGGLYNEQFF | TGTGCCAGCAGCTTAGGAGGGGGCCTCTACAATGAGCAGTTCTTC
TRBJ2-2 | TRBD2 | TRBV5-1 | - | CASSSGLAGLNTGELFF | TGCGCCAGCAGCTCGGGACTAGCGGGACTGAACACCGGGGAGCTGTTTTTT
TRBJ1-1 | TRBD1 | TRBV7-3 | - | CASSRTGGSGTEAFF | TGTGCCAGCAGCCGTACAGGGGGCTCGGGCACTGAAGCTTTCTTT
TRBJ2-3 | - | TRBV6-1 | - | CASSDGGSTDTQYF | TGTGCCAGCAGTGATGGGGGGAGCACAGATACGCAGTATTTT
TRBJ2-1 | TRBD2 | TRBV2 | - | CASRNGGLGANEQFF | TGTGCCAGCAGAAATGGGGGACTAGGGGCCAATGAGCAGTTCTTC
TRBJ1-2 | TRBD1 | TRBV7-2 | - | CASSSGQGAYGYTF | TGTGCCAGCAGCTCGGGACAGGGGGCCTATGGCTACACCTTC
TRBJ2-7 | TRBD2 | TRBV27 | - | CASSLDGTSGYYEQYF | TGTGCCAGCAGTTTAGACGGGACTAGCGGTTACTACGAGCAGTACTTC
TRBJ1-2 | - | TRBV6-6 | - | CASRRDIGYTF | TGTGCCAGCAGAAGGGACATTGGCTACACCTTC
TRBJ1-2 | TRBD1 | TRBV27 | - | CASSSAFLNMGQGAGGYTF | TGTGCCAGCAGTTCCGCCTTTCTTAACATGGGACAGGGGGCAGGTGGCTACACCTTC
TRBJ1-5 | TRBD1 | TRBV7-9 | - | CASSSDRAGEPQHF | TGTGCCAGCAGTTCCGACAGGGCCGGGGAGCCCCAGCATTTT
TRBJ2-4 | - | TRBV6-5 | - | CAAGVEEAKNIQYF | TGTGCCGCCGGTGTTGAGGAGGCCAAAAACATTCAGTACTTC
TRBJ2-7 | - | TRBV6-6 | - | CASTKGQFTYEQYF | TGTGCCAGCACCAAAGGACAGTTCACCTACGAGCAGTACTTC
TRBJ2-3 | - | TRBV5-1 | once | CASSLVVGQLTDTQYF | TGCGCCAGCAGCTTGGTAGTGGGGCAGCTCACAGATACGCAGTATTTT
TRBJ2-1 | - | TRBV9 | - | CASSVKPSYNEQFF | TGTGCCAGCAGCGTAAAGCCCTCCTACAATGAGCAGTTCTTC
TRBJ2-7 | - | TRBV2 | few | CASSGSDPHEQYF | TGTGCCAGTTCAGGGTCAGATCCCCACGAGCAGTACTTC
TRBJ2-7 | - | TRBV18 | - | CASSPGGAREQYF | TGTGCCAGCTCACCAGGCGGGGCTCGCGAGCAGTACTTC
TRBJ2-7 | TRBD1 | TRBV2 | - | CASSENRGGNEQYF | TGTGCCAGCAGTGAAAACAGGGGTGGTAACGAGCAGTACTTC
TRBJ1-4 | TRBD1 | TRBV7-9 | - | CASSFVGDRGEKLFF | TGTGCCAGCAGCTTTGTCGGGGACAGGGGGGAAAAACTGTTTTTT
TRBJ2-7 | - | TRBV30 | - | CAWRTDYEQYF | TGTGCCTGGAGGACAGACTACGAGCAGTACTTC
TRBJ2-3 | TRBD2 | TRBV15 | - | CATSSVAGATRSDTQYF | TGTGCCACCAGCAGTGTAGCGGGAGCGACGAGATCAGATACGCAGTATTTT
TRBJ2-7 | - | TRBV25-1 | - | CASMGTGSYEQYF | TGTGCCAGCATGGGTACGGGCTCCTACGAGCAGTACTTC
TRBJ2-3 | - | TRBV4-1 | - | CASSQDRGPDTQYF | TGCGCCAGCAGCCAAGACAGGGGCCCAGATACGCAGTATTTT
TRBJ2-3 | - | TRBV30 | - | CAWSVQFTDTQYF | TGTGCCTGGAGTGTACAGTTCACAGATACGCAGTATTTT
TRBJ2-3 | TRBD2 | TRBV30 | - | CAWSAGASGRAPDTQYF | TGTGCCTGGAGTGCCGGGGCTAGCGGGAGGGCCCCAGATACGCAGTATTTT
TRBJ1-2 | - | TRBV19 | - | CASSIERQGRYGYTF | TGTGCCAGTAGTATAGAGAGGCAGGGGAGATATGGCTACACCTTC
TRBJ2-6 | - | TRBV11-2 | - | CASSPRVGGDSGANVLTF | TGTGCCAGCAGCCCCCGGGTAGGGGGTGACTCTGGGGCCAACGTCCTGACTTTC
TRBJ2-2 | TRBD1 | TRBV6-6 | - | CASSYRDSSNTGELFF | TGTGCCAGCAGTTACCGGGACAGCTCGAACACCGGGGAGCTGTTTTTT
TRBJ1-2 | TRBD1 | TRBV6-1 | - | CASSERGTGRSYGYTF | TGTGCCAGCAGTGAAAGAGGGACAGGGAGGTCCTATGGCTACACCTTC
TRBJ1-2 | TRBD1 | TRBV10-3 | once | CAISERDRGYYGYTF | TGTGCCATCAGTGAAAGGGACAGGGGTTACTATGGCTACACCTTC
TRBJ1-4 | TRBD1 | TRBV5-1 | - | CASSLGQGAATNEKLFF | TGCGCCAGCAGCCTCGGACAGGGGGCCGCTACTAATGAAAAACTGTTTTTT
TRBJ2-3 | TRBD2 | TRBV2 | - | CASRPRRTRVRPDTQYF | TGTGCCAGCAGACCTCGTCGGACTAGAGTGAGGCCAGATACGCAGTATTTT
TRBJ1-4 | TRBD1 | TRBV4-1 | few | CASSQSGTGDEKLFF | TGCGCCAGCAGCCAGAGCGGGACAGGGGATGAAAAACTGTTTTTT
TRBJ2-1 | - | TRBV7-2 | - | CASSPRNEQFF | TGTGCCAGCAGCCCCAGGAATGAGCAGTTCTTC
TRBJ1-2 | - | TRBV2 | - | CASSEGHSYGYTF | TGTGCCAGCAGTGAGGGGCACTCTTATGGCTACACCTTC
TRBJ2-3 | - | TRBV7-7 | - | CASSLEGAGADTQYF | TGTGCCAGCAGCTTGGAGGGGGCCGGAGCTGATACGCAGTATTTT
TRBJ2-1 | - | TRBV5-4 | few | CASRAGKAPGNEQFF | TGTGCCAGCAGGGCGGGGAAAGCCCCGGGGAATGAGCAGTTCTTC
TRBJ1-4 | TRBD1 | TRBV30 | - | CAWGDRVGTNEKLFF | TGTGCCTGGGGAGACAGGGTGGGCACTAATGAAAAACTGTTTTTT
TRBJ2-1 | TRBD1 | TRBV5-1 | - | CASSLATGGSYNEQFF | TGCGCCAGCAGCTTGGCGACAGGGGGCTCCTACAATGAGCAGTTCTTC
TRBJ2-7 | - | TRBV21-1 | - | CASSKQGLRYSYEQYF | TGTGCCAGCAGCAAACAGGGACTGCGGTACTCCTACGAGCAGTACTTC
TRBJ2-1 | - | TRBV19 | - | CASSTDYSWGQFF | TGTGCCAGTAGTACGGACTATTCGTGGGGGCAGTTCTTC
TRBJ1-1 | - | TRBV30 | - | CAWMLGHQNTEAFF | TGTGCCTGGATGCTCGGACATCAGAACACTGAAGCTTTCTTT
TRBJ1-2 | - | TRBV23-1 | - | CASGRGGNGYTF | TGCGCCAGCGGACGGGGAGGTAATGGCTACACCTTC
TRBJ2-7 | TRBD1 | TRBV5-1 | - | CASSSGGAAYEQYF | TGCGCCAGCAGCTCAGGGGGCGCAGCCTACGAGCAGTACTTC
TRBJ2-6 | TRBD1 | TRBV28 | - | CASSRQGSGANVLTF | TGTGCCAGCAGTAGACAGGGCTCTGGGGCCAACGTCCTGACTTTC
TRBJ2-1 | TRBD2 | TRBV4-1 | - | CASSEGLAGGWAGDNEQFF | TGCGCCAGCAGCGAGGGACTAGCGGGAGGCTGGGCTGGGGACAATGAGCAGTTCTTC
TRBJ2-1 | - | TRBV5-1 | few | CASSDLGEQFF | TGCGCCAGCTCCGATCTAGGTGAGCAGTTCTTC
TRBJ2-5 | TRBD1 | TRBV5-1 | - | CASSKDRAEETQYF | TGCGCCAGCAGCAAGGACAGGGCGGAAGAGACCCAGTACTTC